This T cell receptor beta chain was profiled in a study of T cell repertoires in cytomegalovirus infection (dated by TCRdb to about 2019). Some background on the complete study: Donor HLA type was relevant to the analysis, because carriage of CMV infection together with the matching HLA type was indicated by public TCR beta signatures. Here is what the overall study found, with its caveats: In the ex vivo response, HLA-C-restricted CMV-specific TCR beta clonotypes were dominant, and in two of eight donors the single most frequent clonotype came from this HLA-C-restricted group. Cumulative frequency of public TCR beta family members discriminated carriers of CMV infection plus the relevant HLA type in this cohort and an independent roughly 330-donor cohort.

Relative to germline, V is missing 5 bases and J is missing 5 bases, with 8 bases of the junction outside any gene match. Measured from the cysteine to the phenylalanine, the CDR3 is 16 residues long. Only the CDR3 region is kept as DNA, spanning 48 bases read in frame from base 1. The germline V gene provides CDR1 SGHTA and CDR2 FQGTGA. Details on this clonotype: Its recognized antigen is unknown. No base quality information exists; no much larger clone differs at one position.

The listed sequencing device is Illumina HiSeq 1500. TCRdb reran the public reads through fastp at Q25 and MiXCR, keeping productive beta chains. One record per CDR3 amino acid sequence lists the most common genes and DNA. The sample table contains 200,000 to 300,000 distinct CDR3 sequences; only one count was recorded for around 12% of them. Clones ranked in the top ten supply 1.5% to 2% of the sample. This clonotype originated in a human donor in good health (CMV status not recorded). Some clones in this sample may be carry-over from other donors' samples. The specimen was PBMCs. The V and J segments used are TRBV7-3 and TRBJ2-2, and TRBD1 matches 10 of the central bases. The DNA sequence is given as TGTGCCAGCAGCCCGAGCCAGGACAGGGGGACCGGGGAGCTGTTTTTT. This is translated as CASSPSQDRGTGELFF.